These 6 T cell receptor beta chains were all obtained from the same sample, sequenced in a study of T cell responses to AZD1222 COVID-19 vaccine. Clones were read by immunoSEQ multiplex PCR, and TCRdb kept only the in-frame ones, dropping some. The table includes 110,000 to 150,000 clones, roughly 90% detected once. The sequencing used peripheral blood, collected 28 days after the second AZD1222 dose. The receptor source for this set is an adult who received the AZD1222 COVID-19 vaccine.

The V gene is TRBV9, the J gene TRBJ1-2; D is undetermined. CDR3 length equals 15 residues. Trimming pared 0 bases from V and 0 bases from J, leaving 9 bases between. Germline V CDR1 and CDR2: SGDLS, YYNGEE. The CDR3 nucleotides read TGTGCCAGCAGCGTAGAGTCGAGAGCTAACTATGGCTACACCTTC. This translates into CASSVESRANYGYTF. Using reference TRBV9 and TRBJ1-2 for the parts outside the CDR3, the full variable domain is DSGVTQTPKHLITATGQRVTLRCSPRSGDLSVYWYQQSLDQGLQFLIQYYNGEERAKGNILERFSAQQFPDLHSELNLSSLELGDSALYFCASSVESRANYGYTFGSGTRLTVV.

The chain joins TRBV11-2 to TRBJ2-7, with D unclear. Trimming stripped 4 bases from V and 5 bases from J, with 15 bases between. The CDR3 totals 14 residues. The germline CDR1 and CDR2 sequences are SGHAT and FQNNGV. CDR3 sequence (DNA): TGTGCCAGCAGCTCCTTCACTTCAGTCGACGAGCAGTACTTC. Translation gives CASSSFTSVDEQYF.

The rearrangement joins TRBV6-5 to TRBJ1-1, with D hard to call. The V gene lost 7 bases and the J gene lost 4 bases, with 7 bases spanning the gap. CDR1 is MNHEY, CDR2 SVGAGI, per germline. CDR3 length equals 11 residues. DNA of the CDR3: TGTGCCAGCATTCGTGGCACTGAAGCTTTCTTT. Its translation is CASIRGTEAFF.

This sequence joins TRBV7-2 and TRBJ2-2; 7 bases are shared with TRBD1. The V gene's germline CDR1 is SGHTA and CDR2 FQGNSA. This CDR3 has 15 residues. After removal of 6 bases from V and 9 bases from J, the junction contained 13 bases not matched to a gene. Here the CDR3 reads CASRYRDSLTWELFF. In DNA, the CDR3 is TGTGCCAGCAGATATCGGGACAGCCTTACATGGGAGCTGTTTTTT. The full variable domain, its missing parts supplied by reference TRBV7-2 and TRBJ2-2, is GAGVSQSPSNKVTEKGKDVELRCDPISGHTALYWYRQSLGQGLEFLIYFQGNSAPDKSGLPSDRFSAERTGGSVSTLTIQRTQQEDSAVYLCASRYRDSLTWELFFGEGSRLTVL.

The chain carries TRBV19 and TRBJ2-4; D is unresolved. The V gene's germline CDR1 is LNHDA and CDR2 SQIVND (reference sequence). This CDR3 spans 14 amino acids. V lost 6 bases to trimming and J lost 0 bases, with 9 bases between them. CDR3: CASSTGLAKNIQYF. The CDR3 coding sequence is TGTGCCAGTAGCACGGGTCTAGCCAAAAACATTCAGTACTTC.

The V gene is TRBV18, the J gene TRBJ2-7, with 10 positions matching TRBD2. The J segment lost 2 bases and the V segment lost 5 bases, leaving 9 bases of the junction unmatched. Germline values: CDR1 KGHSH, CDR2 LQKENI. The CDR3 has 16 residues. In DNA form, the CDR3 reads TGTGCCAGCTCATACGGAAGCGGGAGGGCCCCCTACGAGCAGTACTTC. Translation gives CASSYGSGRAPYEQYF.